This paragraph reports one TCR beta chain. Antigen specificity is unknown. The CDR3 has 15 amino acids. The germline V gene has CDR1 SGDLS and CDR2 YYNGEE. V was pared by 0 bases and J by 8 bases, with 12 bases between. PCR was performed a second time for about 7 to 11 cycles using a sample-barcoded 5' primer and a J-beta primer mix. Each CDR3 protein gets one entry after TCRdb re-called the 5' RACE reads with MiXCR. Seen here are 1.5 million to 2 million distinct CDR3 sequences, around half observed once, and the top ten hold around 2.1%. This sample was taken from a study of blood T cells in healthy people across ages. A minimum of 5.5 micrograms of total RNA was extracted per sample. Study results and caveats: Per million T cells, TCR beta diversity dropped about linearly as age rose.

The J gene is TRBJ1-6, the V gene TRBV9; D is possibly TRBD1 (6 bases). The sample taken for sequencing was blood. This TCR derives from a woman between 40 and 50 years old in good health. The CDR3 reads CASSVAGGPDSPLHF. The CDR3 DNA sequence: TGTGCCAGCAGCGTAGCGGGGGGGCCGGATTCACCCCTCCACTTT.